This T cell receptor (beta chain) was sequenced in a study of T cell changes during pregnancy in multiple sclerosis. The assay was immunoSEQ multiplex PCR, and TCRdb's table has in-frame clones only and misses some. The sample includes about 80,000 clones, more than 90% of them seen just once. Between the trimmed V and J ends, which lost 1 base and 0 bases, there was a span of 11 bases. Germline V gene sequence: CDR1 SGHNT, CDR2 YYREEE (reference sequence). There are 17 residues in the CDR3. The TCR comes from a female donor with multiple sclerosis, enrolled in a pregnancy study. The chain recombines TRBV5-4 with TRBJ2-6, with TRBD1 as a possible D gene (5 bases). The sequences come from CD4+ T cells from peripheral blood mononuclear cells, collected before pregnancy. CDR3 protein: CASSLWQGSSGANVLTF. The CDR3 DNA is TGTGCCAGCAGCTTGTGGCAGGGTAGCTCTGGGGCCAACGTCCTGACTTTC.